This T cell receptor (beta chain) derives from a study of shared clonotypes between healthy human individuals. Study summary: For every donor, three CD4 naive, three CD4 memory, two CD8 naive and one CD8 memory plates were used. Findings and limits, study-wide: Sorted-subset samples were not fully sequenced, rarefaction indicated. The four-donor shared clonotypes exceeded non-shared clonotypes in generation probability, with non-shared ones scoring lower. Tissues were not sampled, only blood, and their repertoires likely differ.

Sequenced by immunoSEQ multiplex PCR; TCRdb stores in-frame clones only, minus some. The sample records 2 million to 2.5 million clones, roughly 90% being singletons. About this clone itself: Its antigen remains unidentified.

CDR3 length: 12 residues. V lost 1 base and J 7 bases, leaving 5 bases between the germline ends. Germline lookup yields CDR1 SGHAT and CDR2 FQNNGV. The sample consisted of naive CD4+ T cells from PBMCs. Subset defined: CD45RA+ positively selected. The chain combines TRBV11-2 with TRBJ2-4; D ambiguous. This clonotype was sampled from a man between 18 and 35 years old in good health. Some clones in this sample may be carry-over from other donors' samples. CDR3 protein: CASSLGPNIQYF. In nucleotides, the CDR3 is TGTGCCAGCAGCTTAGGACCCAACATTCAGTACTTC.